This is a list of T cell receptor beta chains from one sample in a study of blood T cell repertoires in COVID-19. Some clones are missing from TCRdb's copy, which holds only in-frame ones; the method was immunoSEQ multiplex PCR. The sample carries 250,000 or so clones, just over 85% recorded once. Sequenced sample: peripheral blood. Receptors were obtained from a woman aged 30 to 39 with active or convalescent COVID-19. Each CDR3 is given with its conserved first and last residue. The order of the fields is J gene, D gene, V gene, clone size, CDR3 protein, CDR3 DNA. A D gene is named only where the DNA matches it firmly. Clone size is stated in some rows and not others, as once, few, many or a class when expanded.

>TRBJ1-3|-|TRBV28|few
CASSFVGGNTIYF
TGTGCCAGCAGTTTTGTCGGGGGAAACACCATATATTTT
>TRBJ1-1|-|TRBV6-5|-
CASSYSIHAATEAFF
TGTGCCAGCAGTTACTCAATCCACGCCGCGACTGAAGCTTTCTTT
>TRBJ2-3|TRBD2|TRBV3-1/TRBV3-2|-
CASSHYGGASTDTQYF
TGTGCCAGCAGCCACTACGGGGGGGCCAGCACAGATACGCAGTATTTT
>TRBJ1-1|TRBD1|TRBV20-1|once
CSASGGTDVGLAFF
TGCAGTGCTAGTGGGGGGACAGACGTCGGGTTAGCTTTCTTT
>TRBJ2-7|TRBD1|TRBV7-3|-
CASSITGGSYEQYF
TGTGCCAGCAGCATAACAGGGGGCTCCTACGAGCAGTACTTC
>TRBJ1-4|-|TRBV7-9|-
CASSRGHNNEKLFF
TGTGCCAGCAGCCGCGGACACAATAATGAAAAACTGTTTTTT
>TRBJ1-1|-|TRBV9|-
CASLWQGKTLNTEAFF
TGTGCCAGCTTGTGGCAGGGGAAGACCTTGAACACTGAAGCTTTCTTT
>TRBJ1-2|-|TRBV5-1|-
CASSLDRNYGYTF
TGCGCCAGCAGCTTGGACAGAAACTATGGCTACACCTTC
>TRBJ2-3|-|TRBV7-2|few
CASSLSLGGGTDTQYF
TGTGCCAGCAGCTTATCTTTGGGAGGAGGCACAGATACGCAGTATTTT
>TRBJ2-5|-|TRBV27|-
CASRLSGTQKETQYF
TGTGCCAGCAGACTCTCCGGGACACAGAAAGAGACCCAGTACTTC
>TRBJ1-4|-|TRBV7-8|-
CASSPSPTGLGEKLFF
TGTGCCAGCAGCCCCTCCCCAACGGGATTGGGTGAAAAACTGTTTTTT
>TRBJ1-6|-|TRBV4-1|once
CASSPPGESPLHF
TGCGCCAGCAGCCCCCCAGGGGAGTCACCCCTCCACTTT
>TRBJ1-5|-|TRBV7-2|-
CASSLEGGGNQPQHF
TGTGCCAGCAGCTTAGAAGGAGGGGGCAATCAGCCCCAGCATTTT
>TRBJ2-2|-|TRBV6-2/TRBV6-3|-
CASSYSVSTGELFF
TGTGCCAGCAGTTACTCAGTCAGTACCGGGGAGCTGTTTTTT
>TRBJ2-5|TRBD2|TRBV30|-
CAWDPGTGRGTQYF
TGTGCCTGGGACCCCGGGACCGGGAGGGGGACCCAGTACTTC
>TRBJ2-1|-|TRBV24-1|-
CATSEASYNEQFF
TGTGCCACCAGTGAGGCCTCCTACAATGAGCAGTTCTTC
>TRBJ1-6|TRBD1|TRBV10-1|-
CASSTGEDNSPLHF
TGCGCCAGCAGTACAGGGGAGGATAATTCACCCCTCCACTTT
>TRBJ2-5|TRBD2|TRBV3-1/TRBV3-2|-
CASSTGTSGGLQETQYF
TGTGCCAGCAGCACCGGGACTAGCGGGGGCCTACAAGAGACCCAGTACTTC
>TRBJ1-5|TRBD1|TRBV28|-
CASSFGRDRPNQPQHF
TGTGCCAGCAGTTTCGGGAGGGACAGACCGAATCAGCCCCAGCATTTT
>TRBJ2-5|-|TRBV12-3/TRBV12-4|-
CASSPRTEETQYF
TGTGCCAGCAGTCCACGGACAGAAGAGACCCAGTACTTC